This T cell receptor beta chain stems from a study of Ad26.COV2.S vaccination and SARS-CoV-2 variants. Across the whole study: Intramuscular Ad26.COV2.S at 5x10^10 or 1x10^11 viral particles. Study-wide points: Greater spike-specific TCR breadth was seen in vaccine recipients than in placebo recipients.

Using immunoSEQ multiplex PCR, the repertoire was profiled, and TCRdb retains in-frame clones only, with some absent. The sample includes hundreds of thousands of clones, more than 75% of them seen just once. CDR3 size: 15 residues. The V gene's germline CDR1 is LGHNA and CDR2 YSLEER. J was trimmed by 5 bases and V by 4 bases; bases with no gene match: 10. As for this clone: As yet, its antigen is unknown.

Treatment of the sample: 15 to 20 received Ad26.COV2.S at low or high dose, single or two shots; several received placebo; per-sample allocation not given. Day 63 after the first injection of vaccine or placebo was the sampling time. The chain couples TRBV4-3 to TRBJ2-5; 7 positions match TRBD1. This TCR came from a person between 18 and 65 years old who received the Ad26.COV2.S COVID-19 vaccine or a placebo. The starting material was peripheral blood, obtained in a trial of Ad26.COV2.S vaccine versus placebo. The CDR3 coding sequence is TGCGCCAGCAGCCTAGCTGGGACAGCCAGCGAGACCCAGTACTTC. Translated: CASSLAGTASETQYF.